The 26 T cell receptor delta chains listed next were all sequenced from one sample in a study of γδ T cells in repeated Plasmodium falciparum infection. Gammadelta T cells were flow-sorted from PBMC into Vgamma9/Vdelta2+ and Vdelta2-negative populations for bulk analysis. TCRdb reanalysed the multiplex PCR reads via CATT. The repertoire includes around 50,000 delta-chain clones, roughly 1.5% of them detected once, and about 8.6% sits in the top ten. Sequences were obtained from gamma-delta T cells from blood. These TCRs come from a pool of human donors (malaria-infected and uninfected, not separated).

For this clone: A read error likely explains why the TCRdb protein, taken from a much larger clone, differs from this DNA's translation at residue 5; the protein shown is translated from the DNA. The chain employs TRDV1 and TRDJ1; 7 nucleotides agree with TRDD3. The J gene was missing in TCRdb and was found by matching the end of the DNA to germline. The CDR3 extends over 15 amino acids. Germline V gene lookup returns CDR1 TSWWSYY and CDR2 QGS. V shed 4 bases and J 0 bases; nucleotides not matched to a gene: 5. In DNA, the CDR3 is TGTGCTCTTGGGGGACGAGGGATACACACCGATAAACTCATCTTT. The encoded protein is CALGGRGIHTDKLIF.

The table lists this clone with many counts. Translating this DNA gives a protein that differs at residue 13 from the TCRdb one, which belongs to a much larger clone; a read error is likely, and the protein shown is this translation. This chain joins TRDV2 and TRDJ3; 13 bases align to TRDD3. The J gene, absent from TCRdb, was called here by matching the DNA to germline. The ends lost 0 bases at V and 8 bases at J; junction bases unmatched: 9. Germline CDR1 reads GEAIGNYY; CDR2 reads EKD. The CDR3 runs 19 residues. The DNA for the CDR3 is TGTGCCTGTGACACCCTACTGGGGGATACGCTGGGGAACACCCGACAGATGTTTTTC. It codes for CACDTLLGDTLGNTRQMFF.

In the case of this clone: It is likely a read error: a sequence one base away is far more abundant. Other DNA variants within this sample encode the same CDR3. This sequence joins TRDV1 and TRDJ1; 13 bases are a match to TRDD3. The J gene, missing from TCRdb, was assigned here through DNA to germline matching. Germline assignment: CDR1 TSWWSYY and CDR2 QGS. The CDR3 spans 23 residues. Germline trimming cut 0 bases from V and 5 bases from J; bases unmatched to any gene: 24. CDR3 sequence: CALGELGPTRYWGIRSAADKLIF. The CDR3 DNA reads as TGTGCTCTTGGGGAACTCGGACCTACCCGCTACTGGGGGATACGTTCGGCCGCTGATAAACTCATCTTT.

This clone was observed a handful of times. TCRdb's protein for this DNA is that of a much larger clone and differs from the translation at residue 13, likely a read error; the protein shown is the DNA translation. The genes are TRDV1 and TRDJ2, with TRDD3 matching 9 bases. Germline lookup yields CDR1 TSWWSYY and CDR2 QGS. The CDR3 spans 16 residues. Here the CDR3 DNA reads TGTGCTCTTGGGGAATTGGGGGATAGTTTGACAGCAAAACTCTTCTTT. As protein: CALGELGDSLTAKLFF.

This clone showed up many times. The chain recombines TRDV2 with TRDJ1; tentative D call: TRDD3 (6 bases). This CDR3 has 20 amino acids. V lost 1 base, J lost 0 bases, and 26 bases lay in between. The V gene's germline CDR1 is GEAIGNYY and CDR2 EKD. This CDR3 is CACDTLASHVLGDNTDKLIF. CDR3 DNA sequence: TGTGCCTGTGACACTTTGGCCTCCCACGTACTGGGCGATAACACCGATAAACTCATCTTT.

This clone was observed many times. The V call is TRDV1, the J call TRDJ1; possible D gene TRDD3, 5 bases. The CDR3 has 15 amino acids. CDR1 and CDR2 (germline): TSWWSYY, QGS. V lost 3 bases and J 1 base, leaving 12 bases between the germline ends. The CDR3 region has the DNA TGTGCTCTTGGGGACGCATACGGACCCACCGATAAACTCATCTTT. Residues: CALGDAYGPTDKLIF.

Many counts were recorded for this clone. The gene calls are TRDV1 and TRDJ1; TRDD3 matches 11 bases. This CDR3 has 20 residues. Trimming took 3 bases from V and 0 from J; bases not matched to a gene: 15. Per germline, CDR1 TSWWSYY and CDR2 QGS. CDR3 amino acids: CALGDRNWGIWKVDTDKLIF. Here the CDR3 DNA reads TGTGCTCTTGGGGACCGAAACTGGGGGATATGGAAGGTGGACACCGATAAACTCATCTTT.

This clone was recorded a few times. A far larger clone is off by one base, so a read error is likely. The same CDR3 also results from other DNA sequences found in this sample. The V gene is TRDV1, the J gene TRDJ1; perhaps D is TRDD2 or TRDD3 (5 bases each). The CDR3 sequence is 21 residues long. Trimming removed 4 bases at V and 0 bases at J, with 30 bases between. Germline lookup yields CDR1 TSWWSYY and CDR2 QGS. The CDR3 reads CALGGPTGTGGSLSYTDKLIF. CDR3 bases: TGTGCTCTTGGGGGGCCTACGGGTACTGGAGGATCACTCTCTTACACCGATAAACTCATCTTT.

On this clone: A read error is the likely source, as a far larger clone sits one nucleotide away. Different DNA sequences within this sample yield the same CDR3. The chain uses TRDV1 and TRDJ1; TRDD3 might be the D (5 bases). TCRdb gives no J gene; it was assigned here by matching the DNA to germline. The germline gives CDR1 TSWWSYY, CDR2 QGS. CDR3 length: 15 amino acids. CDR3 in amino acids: CAKGRGTGSTDKLIF. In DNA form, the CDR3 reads TGTGCCAAGGGGCGGGGAACCGGCTCCACCGATAAACTCATCTTT.

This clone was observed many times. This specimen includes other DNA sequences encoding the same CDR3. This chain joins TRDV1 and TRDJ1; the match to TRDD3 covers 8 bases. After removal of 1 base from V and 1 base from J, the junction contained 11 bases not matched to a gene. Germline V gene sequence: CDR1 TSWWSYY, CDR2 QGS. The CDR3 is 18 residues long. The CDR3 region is CALGEPTWGIPGTDKLIF. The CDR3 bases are TGTGCTCTTGGGGAACCTACGTGGGGGATCCCGGGCACCGATAAACTCATCTTT.

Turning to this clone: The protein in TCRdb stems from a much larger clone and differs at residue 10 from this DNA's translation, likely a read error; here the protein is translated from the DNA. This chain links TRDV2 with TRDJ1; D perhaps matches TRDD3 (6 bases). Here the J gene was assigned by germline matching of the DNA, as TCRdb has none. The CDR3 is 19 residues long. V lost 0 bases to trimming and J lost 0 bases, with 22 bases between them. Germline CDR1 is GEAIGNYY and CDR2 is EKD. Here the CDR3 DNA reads TGTGCCTGTGACACCGTGGGGATTAGGGACGTTCCGTACACCGATAAACTCATCTTT. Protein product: CACDTVGIRDVPYTDKLIF.

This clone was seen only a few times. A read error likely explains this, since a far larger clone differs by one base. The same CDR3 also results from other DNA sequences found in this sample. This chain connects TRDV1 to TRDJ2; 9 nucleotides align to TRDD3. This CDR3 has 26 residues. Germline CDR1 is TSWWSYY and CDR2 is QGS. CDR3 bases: TGTGCTCTTGGGGAACTAGGATGGACAAAGTTCCTATCGGACTGGGGGAGACAAACTTTGACAGCACAACTCTTCTTC. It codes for CALGELGWTKFLSDWGRQTLTAQLFF.

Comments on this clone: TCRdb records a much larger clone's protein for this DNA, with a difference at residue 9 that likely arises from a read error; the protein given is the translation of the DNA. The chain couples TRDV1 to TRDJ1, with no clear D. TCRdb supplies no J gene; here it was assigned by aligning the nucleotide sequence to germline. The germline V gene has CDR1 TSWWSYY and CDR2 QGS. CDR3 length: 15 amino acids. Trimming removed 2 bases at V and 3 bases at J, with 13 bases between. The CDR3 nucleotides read TGTGCTCTTGGGGAAAAGCATGGATGCGCCGATAAACTCATCTTT. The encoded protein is CALGEKHGCADKLIF.

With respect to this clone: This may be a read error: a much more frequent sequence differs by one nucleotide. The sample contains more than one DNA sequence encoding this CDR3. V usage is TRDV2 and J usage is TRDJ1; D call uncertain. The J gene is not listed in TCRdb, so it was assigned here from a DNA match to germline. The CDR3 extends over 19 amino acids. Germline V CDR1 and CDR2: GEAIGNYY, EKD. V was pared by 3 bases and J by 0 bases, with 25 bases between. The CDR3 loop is CACDAHPSLDPHNTDKLIF. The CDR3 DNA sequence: TGTGCCTGTGACGCACATCCCAGCCTGGACCCTCACAACACCGATAAACTCATCTTT.

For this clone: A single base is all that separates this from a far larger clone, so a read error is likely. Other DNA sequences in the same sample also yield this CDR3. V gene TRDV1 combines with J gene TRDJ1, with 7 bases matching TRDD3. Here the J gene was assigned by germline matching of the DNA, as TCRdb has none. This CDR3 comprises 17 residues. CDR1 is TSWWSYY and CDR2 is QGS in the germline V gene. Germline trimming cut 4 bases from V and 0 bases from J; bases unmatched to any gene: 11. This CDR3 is CALGGIGGDLYTDKLIF. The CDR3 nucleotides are TGTGCTCTTGGGGGAATAGGGGGGGATTTGTACACCGATAAACTCATCTTT.

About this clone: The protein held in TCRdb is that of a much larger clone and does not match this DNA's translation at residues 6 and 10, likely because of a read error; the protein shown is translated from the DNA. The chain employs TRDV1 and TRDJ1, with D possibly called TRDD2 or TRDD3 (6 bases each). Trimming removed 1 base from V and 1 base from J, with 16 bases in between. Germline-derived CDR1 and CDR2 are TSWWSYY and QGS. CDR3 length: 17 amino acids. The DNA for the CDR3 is TGTGCTCTTGGGGAACCGTCCTACTGGGCATCCACCGATAAACTCATCTTT. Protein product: CALGEPSYWASTDKLIF.

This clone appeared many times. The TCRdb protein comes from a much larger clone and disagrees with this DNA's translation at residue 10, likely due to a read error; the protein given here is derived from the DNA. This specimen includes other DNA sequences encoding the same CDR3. The CDR3 DNA reads TGTGCTCTTGGGGACCCTTCCTTCTACCGGGGGATAGGGTCGTCGTACACCGATAAACTCATCTTT. Translating it yields CALGDPSFYRGIGSSYTDKLIF. The chain employs TRDV1 and TRDJ1; D is perhaps TRDD3 (8 bases). The CDR3 consists of 22 residues. CDR1 is TSWWSYY, CDR2 QGS, per germline. Trimming removed 3 bases from V and 0 bases from J, with 32 bases in between.

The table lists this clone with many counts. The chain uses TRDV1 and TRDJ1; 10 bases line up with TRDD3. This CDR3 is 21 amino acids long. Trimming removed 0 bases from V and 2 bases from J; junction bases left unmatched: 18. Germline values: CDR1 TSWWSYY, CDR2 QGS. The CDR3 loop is CALGELVYASWGIKWTDKLIF. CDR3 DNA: TGTGCTCTTGGGGAACTAGTATACGCCTCCTGGGGGATAAAGTGGACCGATAAACTCATCTTT.

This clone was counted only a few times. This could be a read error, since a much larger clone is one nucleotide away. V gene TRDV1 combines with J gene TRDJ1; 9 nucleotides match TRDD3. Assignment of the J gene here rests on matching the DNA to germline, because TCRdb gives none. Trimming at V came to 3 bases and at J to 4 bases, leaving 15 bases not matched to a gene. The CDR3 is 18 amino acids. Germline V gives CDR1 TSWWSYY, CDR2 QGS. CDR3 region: CALGDSIPYWGSDDKLIF. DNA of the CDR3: TGTGCTCTTGGGGACTCTATCCCATACTGGGGGAGCGACGATAAACTCATCTTT.

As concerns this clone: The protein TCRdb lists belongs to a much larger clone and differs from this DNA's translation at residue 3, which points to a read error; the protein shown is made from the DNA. CDR3 sequence (DNA): TGTGCTCCTGGGGAACAGGGTCCCGGCCTACTGGGTTTAGTCGATAAACTCATCTTT. Its translation is CAPGEQGPGLLGLVDKLIF. The chain combines TRDV1 with TRDJ1; D might be TRDD3 (6 bases). This CDR3 region has 19 residues. Per germline, CDR1 TSWWSYY and CDR2 QGS.

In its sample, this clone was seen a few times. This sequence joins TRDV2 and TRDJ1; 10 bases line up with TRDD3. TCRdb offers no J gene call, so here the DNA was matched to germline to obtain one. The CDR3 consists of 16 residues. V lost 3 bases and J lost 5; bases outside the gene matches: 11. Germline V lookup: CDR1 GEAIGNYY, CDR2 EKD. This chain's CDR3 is CACDLLGDRWEDKLIF. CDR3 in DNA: TGTGCCTGTGACCTACTGGGGGATCGTTGGGAAGATAAACTCATCTTT.

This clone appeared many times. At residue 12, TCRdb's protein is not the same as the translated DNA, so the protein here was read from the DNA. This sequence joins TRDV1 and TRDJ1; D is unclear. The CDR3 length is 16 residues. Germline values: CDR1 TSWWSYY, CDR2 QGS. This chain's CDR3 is CALGEGWVLYTGKLIF. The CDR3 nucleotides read TGTGCTCTTGGGGAAGGATGGGTCTTGTACACCGGTAAACTCATCTTT.

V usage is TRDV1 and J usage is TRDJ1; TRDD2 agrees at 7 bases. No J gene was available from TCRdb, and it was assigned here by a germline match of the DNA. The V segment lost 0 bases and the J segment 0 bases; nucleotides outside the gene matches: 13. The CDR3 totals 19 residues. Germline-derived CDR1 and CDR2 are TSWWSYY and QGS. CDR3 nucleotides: TGTGCTCTTGGGGAACTAACTAGGCGACTTTCCTACTACACCGATAAACTCATCTTT. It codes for CALGELTRRLSYYTDKLIF.

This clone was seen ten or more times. The CDR3 nucleotides read TGTGCTCTTGACTCCATTCCTGTAACTGGGGGACCAACAGCACAGCTCTTCTTT. As protein: CALDSIPVTGGPTAQLFF. There is no J gene call, but TRDV1 is given as the V gene; the table's D call of TRDD3 was not tested on the DNA. Germline V gene sequence: CDR1 TSWWSYY, CDR2 QGS. The CDR3 totals 18 residues.

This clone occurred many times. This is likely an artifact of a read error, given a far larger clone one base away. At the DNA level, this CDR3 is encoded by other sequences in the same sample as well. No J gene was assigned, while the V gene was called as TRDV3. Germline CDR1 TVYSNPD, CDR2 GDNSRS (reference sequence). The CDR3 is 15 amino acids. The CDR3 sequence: CAFIAGVWRSDKLIF. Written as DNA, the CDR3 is TGTGCCTTTATTGCGGGGGTCTGGAGAAGCGATAAACTCATCTTC.

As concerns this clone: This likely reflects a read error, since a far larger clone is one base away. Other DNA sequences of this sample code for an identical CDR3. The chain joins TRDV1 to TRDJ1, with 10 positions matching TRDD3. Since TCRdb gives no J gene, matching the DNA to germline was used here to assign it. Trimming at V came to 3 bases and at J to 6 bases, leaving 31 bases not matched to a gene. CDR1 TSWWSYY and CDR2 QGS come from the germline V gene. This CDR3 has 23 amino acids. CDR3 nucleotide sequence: TGTGCTCTTGGGGAGGGTCCGACTCGACAAACTGGGGGATCTCAAATAAAGACCAATAAACTCATCTTT. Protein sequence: CALGEGPTRQTGGSQIKTNKLIF.